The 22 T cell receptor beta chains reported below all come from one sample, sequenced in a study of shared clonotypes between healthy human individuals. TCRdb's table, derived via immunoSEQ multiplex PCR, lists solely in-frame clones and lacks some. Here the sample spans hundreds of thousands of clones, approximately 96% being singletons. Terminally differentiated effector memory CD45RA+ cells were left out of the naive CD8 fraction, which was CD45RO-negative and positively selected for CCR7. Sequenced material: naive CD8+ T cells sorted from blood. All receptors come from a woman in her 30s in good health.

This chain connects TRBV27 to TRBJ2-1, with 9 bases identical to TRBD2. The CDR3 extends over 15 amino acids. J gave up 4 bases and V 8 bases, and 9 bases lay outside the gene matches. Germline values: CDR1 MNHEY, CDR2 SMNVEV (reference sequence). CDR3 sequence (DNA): TGTGCCAGCCGATCCTTAGCGGGGGCTTACAATGAGCAGTTCTTC. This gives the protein CASRSLAGAYNEQFF.

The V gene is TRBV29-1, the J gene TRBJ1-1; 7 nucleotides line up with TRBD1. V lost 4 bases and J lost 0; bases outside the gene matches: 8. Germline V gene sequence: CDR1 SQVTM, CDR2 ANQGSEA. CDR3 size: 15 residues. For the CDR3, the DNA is TGCAGCGTTGTATGGGACAGAAAGATGAACACTGAAGCTTTCTTT. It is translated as CSVVWDRKMNTEAFF.

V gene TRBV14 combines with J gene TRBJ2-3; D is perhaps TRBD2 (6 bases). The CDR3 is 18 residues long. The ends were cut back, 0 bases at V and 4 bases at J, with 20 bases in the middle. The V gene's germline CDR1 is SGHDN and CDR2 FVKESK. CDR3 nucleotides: TGTGCCAGCAGCCAAGACGGTACCGGGACTTCCTTCGCAGATACGCAGTATTTT. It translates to CASSQDGTGTSFADTQYF.

In nucleotides, the CDR3 is TGTGCCAGCAGCTTGGCCGGGAGCACAGATACGCAGTATTTT. Its translation: CASSLAGSTDTQYF. The chain is built from TRBV5-6 and TRBJ2-3, with D unresolved. V was clipped by 0 bases and J by 0 bases, with 5 bases between them. Looked up from germline, CDR1 is SGHDT and CDR2 is YYEEEE. CDR3 size: 14 residues.

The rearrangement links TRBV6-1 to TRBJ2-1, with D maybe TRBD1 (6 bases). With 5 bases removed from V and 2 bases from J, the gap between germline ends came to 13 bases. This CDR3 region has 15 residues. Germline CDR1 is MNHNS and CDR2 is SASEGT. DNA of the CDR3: TGTGCCAGCAGTAACGACAGGTTTACCTACAATGAGCAGTTCTTC. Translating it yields CASSNDRFTYNEQFF.

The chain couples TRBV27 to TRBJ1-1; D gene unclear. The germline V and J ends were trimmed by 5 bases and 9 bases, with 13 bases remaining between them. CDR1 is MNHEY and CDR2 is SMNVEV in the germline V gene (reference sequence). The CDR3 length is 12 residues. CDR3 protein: CASSPYSGKAFF. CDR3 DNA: TGTGCCAGCAGTCCGTACTCCGGGAAAGCTTTCTTT.

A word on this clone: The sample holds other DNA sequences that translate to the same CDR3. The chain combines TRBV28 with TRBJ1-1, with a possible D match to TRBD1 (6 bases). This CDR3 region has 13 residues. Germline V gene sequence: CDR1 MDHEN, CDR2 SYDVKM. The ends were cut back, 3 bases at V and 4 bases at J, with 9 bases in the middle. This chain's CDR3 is CASSLGGRTEAFF. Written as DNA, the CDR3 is TGTGCCAGCAGTTTGGGGGGGCGCACTGAAGCTTTCTTT.

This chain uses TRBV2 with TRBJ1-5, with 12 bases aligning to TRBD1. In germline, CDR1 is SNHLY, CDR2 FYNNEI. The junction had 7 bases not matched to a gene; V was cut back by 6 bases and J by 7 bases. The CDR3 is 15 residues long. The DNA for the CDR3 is TGTGCCAGCAGCGACGGGACAGGGGGCCGCCAGCCCCAGCATTTT. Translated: CASSDGTGGRQPQHF.

CDR3 sequence: CASSLFSYEQYF. The CDR3 DNA is TGTGCCAGCAGCTTATTCAGTTACGAGCAGTACTTC. The rearrangement links TRBV7-9 to TRBJ2-7, with unresolved D. Trimming took off 2 bases at V and 4 bases at J, with 6 bases between the two ends. Germline CDR1 reads SEHNR; CDR2 reads FQNEAQ (reference sequence). The CDR3 sequence is 12 residues long.

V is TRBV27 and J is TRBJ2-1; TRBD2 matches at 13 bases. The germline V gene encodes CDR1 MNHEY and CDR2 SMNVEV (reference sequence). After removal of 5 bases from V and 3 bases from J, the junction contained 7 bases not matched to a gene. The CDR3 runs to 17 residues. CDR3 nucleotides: TGTGCCAGCAGTATGGGACTAGCGGGAACCTACTACAATGAGCAGTTCTTC. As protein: CASSMGLAGTYYNEQFF.

Here the CDR3 reads CASSQERGAYEQYF. CDR3 DNA: TGTGCCAGCAGCCAAGAACGAGGGGCCTACGAGCAGTACTTC. This sequence joins TRBV4-2 and TRBJ2-7, with D tentatively TRBD1 or TRBD2 (5 bases each). V lost 0 bases, J lost 2 bases, and 8 bases lay in between. Germline V CDR1 and CDR2: LGHNA, YNFKEQ. The CDR3 has 14 amino acids.

CDR3 DNA sequence: TGTGCCAGCAGCCCTTTCTCCCGCGTTGGGAACACTGAAGCTTTCTTT. Its translation is CASSPFSRVGNTEAFF. The chain carries TRBV5-6 and TRBJ1-1; D gene ambiguous. Deletions cut 4 bases from V and 1 base from J, with 17 bases between. The CDR3 is 16 residues long. Per the germline V gene, CDR1 is SGHDT and CDR2 is YYEEEE.

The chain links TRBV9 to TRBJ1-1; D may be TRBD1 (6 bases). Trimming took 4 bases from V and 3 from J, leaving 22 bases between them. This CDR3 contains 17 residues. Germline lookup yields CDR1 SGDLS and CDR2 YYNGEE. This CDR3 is CASSHEGGWGADTEAFF. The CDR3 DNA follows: TGTGCCAGCAGCCATGAGGGGGGCTGGGGGGCGGACACTGAAGCTTTCTTT.

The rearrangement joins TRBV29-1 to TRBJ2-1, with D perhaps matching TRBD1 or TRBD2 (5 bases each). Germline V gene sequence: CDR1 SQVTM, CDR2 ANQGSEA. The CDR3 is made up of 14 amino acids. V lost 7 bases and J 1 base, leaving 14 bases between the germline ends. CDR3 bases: TGCAGCGCTACGGGACGGGTGTCCTACAATGAGCAGTTCTTC. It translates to CSATGRVSYNEQFF.

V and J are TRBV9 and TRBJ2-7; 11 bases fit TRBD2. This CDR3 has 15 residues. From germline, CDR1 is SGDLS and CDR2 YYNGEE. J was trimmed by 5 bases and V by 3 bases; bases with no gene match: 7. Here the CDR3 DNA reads TGTGCCAGCAGCGAGGGGACTAGCGGTGGGGACGAGCAGTACTTC. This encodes CASSEGTSGGDEQYF.

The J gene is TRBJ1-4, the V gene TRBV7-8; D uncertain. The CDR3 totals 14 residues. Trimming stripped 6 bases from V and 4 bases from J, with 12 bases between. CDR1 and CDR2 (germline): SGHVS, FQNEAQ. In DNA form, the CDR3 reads TGTGCCAGCAGTGTCGACGGGAATAATGAAAAACTGTTTTTT. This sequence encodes CASSVDGNNEKLFF.

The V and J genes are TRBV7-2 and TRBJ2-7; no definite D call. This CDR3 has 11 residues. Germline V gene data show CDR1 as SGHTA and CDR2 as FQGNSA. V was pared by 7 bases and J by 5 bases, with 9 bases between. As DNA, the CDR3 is TGTGCCAGCACCGCGGTCGACGAGCAGTACTTC. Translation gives CASTAVDEQYF.

CDR3 sequence reads: CASSRAPWEQYF. The DNA for the CDR3 is TGTGCCAGCAGCAGAGCGCCGTGGGAGCAGTACTTC. The gene calls are TRBV7-2 and TRBJ2-7; D is unclear. Germline-derived CDR1 and CDR2 are SGHTA and FQGNSA. V lost 5 bases, J lost 7 bases, and 12 bases lay in between. The CDR3 runs to 12 residues.

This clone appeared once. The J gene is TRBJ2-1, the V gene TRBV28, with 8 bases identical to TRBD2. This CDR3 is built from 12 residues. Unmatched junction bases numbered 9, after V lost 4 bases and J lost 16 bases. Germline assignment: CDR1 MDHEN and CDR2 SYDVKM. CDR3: CASSWSGSFLFF. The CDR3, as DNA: TGTGCCAGCAGTTGGAGCGGGAGCTTTCTTTTCTTC.

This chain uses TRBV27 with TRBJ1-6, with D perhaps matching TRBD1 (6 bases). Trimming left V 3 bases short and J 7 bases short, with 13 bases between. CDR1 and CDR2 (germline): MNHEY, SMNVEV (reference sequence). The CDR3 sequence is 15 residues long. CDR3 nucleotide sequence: TGTGCCAGCAGTTTCACGGGGGCTCAGAATTCACCCCTCCACTTT. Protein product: CASSFTGAQNSPLHF.

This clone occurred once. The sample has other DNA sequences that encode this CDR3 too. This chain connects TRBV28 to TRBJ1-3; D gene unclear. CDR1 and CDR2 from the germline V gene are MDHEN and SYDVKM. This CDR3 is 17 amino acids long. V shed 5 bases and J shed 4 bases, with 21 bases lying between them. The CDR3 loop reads CASSAFSAINRGNTIYF. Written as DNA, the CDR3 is TGTGCCAGCAGTGCATTCAGTGCGATTAATAGGGGAAACACCATATATTTT.

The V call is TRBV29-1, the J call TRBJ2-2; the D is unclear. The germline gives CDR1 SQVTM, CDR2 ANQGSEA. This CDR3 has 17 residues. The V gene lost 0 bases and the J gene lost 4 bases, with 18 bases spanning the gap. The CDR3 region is CSVEDLRPWGSTGELFF. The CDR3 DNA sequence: TGCAGCGTTGAAGATCTGCGACCCTGGGGATCCACCGGGGAGCTGTTTTTT.